A single T cell receptor beta chain is shown here with its context. Assay used: immunoSEQ multiplex PCR; TCRdb lists only in-frame clones, some missing. Here the sample spans 270,000 or so clones, 84% being singletons. These data originate in a study of blood T cell repertoires in COVID-19. About the research overall: PBMCs, B-cell-depleted T cells, or T cells were the source of the cDNA or gDNA that made up the material.

The CDR3 has 13 residues. V lost 5 bases, J lost 11 bases, and 18 bases lay in between. CDR1 and CDR2 (germline): SGHAT, FQDESV (reference sequence). This rearrangement joins TRBV11-1 to TRBJ1-1; D unresolved. The sequenced sample consisted of peripheral blood. This TCR was sampled from a human donor in a cohort sampled during active COVID-19. In DNA, the CDR3 is TGTGCCAGCAGCCCAAGGATAGGCGGTCCGGCTTTCTTT. Translating it yields CASSPRIGGPAFF.